This note documents a single T cell receptor beta chain sequence. Its specificity is not known. Generated by immunoSEQ multiplex PCR, the TCRdb table keeps only in-frame clones and is missing some. Among 67,000 or so clones listed, more than 75% were seen once. The data stem from a study of lymphopenia after photon versus proton radiotherapy. Study-wide results and limits: Oligoclonal CD8+ Temra expansion after nadir drove photon patients' diversity drop. Under photons, naive T cells and diversity fell while effector/memory populations rose. Larger post-nadir TCR diversity loss correlated inversely with survival in deceased patients.

The germline CDR1 and CDR2 sequences are SGHTA and FQGNSA. Trimming removed 5 bases at V and 4 bases at J, with 11 bases between. The CDR3 loop spans 13 amino acids. This clonotype was obtained from an elderly man with esophageal cancer. The rearrangement links TRBV7-2 to TRBJ1-2; D not certain. The sample here was peripheral blood, taken from a patient treated with proton-based radiotherapy. CDR3 DNA: TGTGCCAGCAGCGTCGGGTGGGGCTATGGCTACACCTTC. This gives the protein CASSVGWGYGYTF.